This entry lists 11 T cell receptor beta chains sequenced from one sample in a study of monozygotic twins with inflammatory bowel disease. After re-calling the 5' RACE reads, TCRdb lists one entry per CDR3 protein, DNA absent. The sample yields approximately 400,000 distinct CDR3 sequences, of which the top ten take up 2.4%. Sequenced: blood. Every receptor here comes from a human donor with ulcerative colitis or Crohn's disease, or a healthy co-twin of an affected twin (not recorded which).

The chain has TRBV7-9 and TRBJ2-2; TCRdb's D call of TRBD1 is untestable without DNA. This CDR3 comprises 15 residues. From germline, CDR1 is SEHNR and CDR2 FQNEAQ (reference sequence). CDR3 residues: CAGSYYRGHVGELFF.

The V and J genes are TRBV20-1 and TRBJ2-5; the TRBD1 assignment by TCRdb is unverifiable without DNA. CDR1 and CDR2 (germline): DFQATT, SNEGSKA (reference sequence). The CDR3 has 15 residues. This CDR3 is CSASPRHLNEETQYF.

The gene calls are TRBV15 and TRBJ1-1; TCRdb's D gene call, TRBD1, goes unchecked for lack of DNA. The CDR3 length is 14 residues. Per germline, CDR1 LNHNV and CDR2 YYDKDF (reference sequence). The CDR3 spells CATSRRGGAGEAFF.

This chain's CDR3 is CASSLSRDREISPLHF. The chain recombines TRBV12-3 or TRBV12-4 with TRBJ1-6; TCRdb calls TRBD1, which cannot be checked without DNA. The length of the CDR3 is 16 residues.

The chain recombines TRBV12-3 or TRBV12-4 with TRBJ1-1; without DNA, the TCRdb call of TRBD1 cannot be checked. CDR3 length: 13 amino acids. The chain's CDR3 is CASSQQRDTEAFF.

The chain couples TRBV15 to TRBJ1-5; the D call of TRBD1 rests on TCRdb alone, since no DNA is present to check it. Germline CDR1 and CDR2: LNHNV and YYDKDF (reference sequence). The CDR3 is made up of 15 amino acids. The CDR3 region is CATSRAAGGNQPQHF.

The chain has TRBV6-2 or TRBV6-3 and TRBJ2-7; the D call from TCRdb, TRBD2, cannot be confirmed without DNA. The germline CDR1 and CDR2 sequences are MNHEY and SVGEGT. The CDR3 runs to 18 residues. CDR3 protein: CASSYRTSTSGHSYEQYF.

The CDR3 spells CASSITRGEQFF. The rearrangement links TRBV5-6 to TRBJ2-1; the D call of TRBD1 rests on TCRdb alone, since no DNA is present to check it. The CDR3 length is 12 residues. Germline V lookup: CDR1 SGHDT, CDR2 YYEEEE.

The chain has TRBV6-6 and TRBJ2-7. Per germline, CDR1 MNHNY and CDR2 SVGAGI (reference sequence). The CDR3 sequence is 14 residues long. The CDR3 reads CASSPKQATYEQYF.

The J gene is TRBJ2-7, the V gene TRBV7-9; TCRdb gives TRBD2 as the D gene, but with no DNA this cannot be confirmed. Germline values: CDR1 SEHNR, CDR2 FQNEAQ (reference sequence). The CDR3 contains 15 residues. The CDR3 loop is CASSLRDEGVDEQYF.

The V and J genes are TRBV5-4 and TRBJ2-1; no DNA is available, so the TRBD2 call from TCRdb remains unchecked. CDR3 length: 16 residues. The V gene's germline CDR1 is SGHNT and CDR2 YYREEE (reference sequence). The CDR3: CASSLASGVFRNEQFF.